The entry below gives a single T cell receptor (beta chain) sequence along with its context. The data originate from a study of blood T cell repertoires in COVID-19. Only in-frame clones appear in the TCRdb table, and some are missing; sequencing was by immunoSEQ multiplex PCR. Of hundreds of thousands of clones listed, 70% to 90% are singletons. The ends were cut back, 2 bases at V and 5 bases at J, with 9 bases in the middle. This CDR3 is built from 12 residues. Germline V gene data show CDR1 as GTSNPN and CDR2 as SVGIG (reference sequence). The rearrangement joins TRBV30 to TRBJ2-5, with D maybe TRBD1 (5 bases). Sample: peripheral blood. This receptor was taken from a woman between 50 and 59 years old who had recovered from COVID-19. The CDR3 loop is CAWSSGAETQYF. In nucleotides, the CDR3 is TGTGCCTGGAGTTCTGGGGCGGAGACCCAGTACTTC.